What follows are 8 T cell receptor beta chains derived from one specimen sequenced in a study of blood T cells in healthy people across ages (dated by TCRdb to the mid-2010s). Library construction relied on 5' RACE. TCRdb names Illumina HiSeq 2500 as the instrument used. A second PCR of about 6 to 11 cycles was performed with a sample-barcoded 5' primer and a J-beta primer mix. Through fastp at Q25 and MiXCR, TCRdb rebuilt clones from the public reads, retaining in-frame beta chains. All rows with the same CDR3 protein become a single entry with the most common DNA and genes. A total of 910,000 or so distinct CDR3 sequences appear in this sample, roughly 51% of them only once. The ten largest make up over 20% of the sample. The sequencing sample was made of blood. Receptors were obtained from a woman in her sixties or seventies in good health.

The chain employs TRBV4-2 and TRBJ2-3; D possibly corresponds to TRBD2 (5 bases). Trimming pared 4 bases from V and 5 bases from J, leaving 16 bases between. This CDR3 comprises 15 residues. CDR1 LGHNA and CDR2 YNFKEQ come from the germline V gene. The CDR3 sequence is CASSRDRLTGDTQYF. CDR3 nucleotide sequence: TGTGCCAGCAGCCGCGATAGACTAACTGGAGATACGCAGTATTTT.

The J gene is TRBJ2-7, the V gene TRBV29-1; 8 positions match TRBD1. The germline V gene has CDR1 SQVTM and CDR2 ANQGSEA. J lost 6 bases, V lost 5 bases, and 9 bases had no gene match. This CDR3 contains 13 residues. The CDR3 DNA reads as TGCAGCGTTCACAAGGGACAGGATCGCGAGCAGTACTTC. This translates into CSVHKGQDREQYF.

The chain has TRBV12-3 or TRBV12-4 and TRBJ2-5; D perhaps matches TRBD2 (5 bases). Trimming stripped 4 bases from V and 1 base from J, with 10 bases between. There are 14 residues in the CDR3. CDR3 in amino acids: CASSSIGVQETQYF. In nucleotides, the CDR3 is TGTGCCAGCAGTTCGATCGGGGTCCAAGAGACCCAGTACTTC.

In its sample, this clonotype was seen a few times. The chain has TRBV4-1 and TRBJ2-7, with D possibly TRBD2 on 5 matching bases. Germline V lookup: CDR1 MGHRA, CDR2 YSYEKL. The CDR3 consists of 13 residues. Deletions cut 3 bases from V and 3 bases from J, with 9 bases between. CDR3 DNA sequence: TGCGCCAGCAGCCAGCAGGACTTCTACGAGCAGTACTTC. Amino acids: CASSQQDFYEQYF.

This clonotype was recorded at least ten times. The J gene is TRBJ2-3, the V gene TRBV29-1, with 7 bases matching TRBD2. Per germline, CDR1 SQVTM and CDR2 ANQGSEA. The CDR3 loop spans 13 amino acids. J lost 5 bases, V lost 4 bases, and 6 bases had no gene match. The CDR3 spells CSVARREKDTQYF. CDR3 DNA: TGCAGCGTTGCCAGGCGGGAGAAAGATACGCAGTATTTT.

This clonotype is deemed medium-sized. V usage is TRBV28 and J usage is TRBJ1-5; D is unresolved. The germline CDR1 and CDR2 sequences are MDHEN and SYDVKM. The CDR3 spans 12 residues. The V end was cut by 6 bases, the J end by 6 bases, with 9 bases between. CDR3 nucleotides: TGTGCCAGCAGCCAGGACCCTCAGCCCCAGCATTTT. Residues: CASSQDPQPQHF.

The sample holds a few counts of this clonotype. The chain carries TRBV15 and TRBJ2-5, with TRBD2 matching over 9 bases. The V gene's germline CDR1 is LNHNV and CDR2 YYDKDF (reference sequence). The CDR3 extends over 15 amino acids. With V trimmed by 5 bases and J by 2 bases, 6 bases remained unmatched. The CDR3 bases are TGTGCCACCAGCCAACACAGCGGGAGGCAAGAGACCCAGTACTTC. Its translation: CATSQHSGRQETQYF.

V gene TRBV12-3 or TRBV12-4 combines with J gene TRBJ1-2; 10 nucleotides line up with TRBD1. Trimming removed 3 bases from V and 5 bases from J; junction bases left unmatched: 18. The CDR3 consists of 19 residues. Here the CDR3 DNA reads TGTGCCAGCAGTTTGAGAAAGGTTGGGACAGGGGTTCGAAATTATGGCTACACCTTC. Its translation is CASSLRKVGTGVRNYGYTF.